A selection of T cell receptor beta chains follows, all from one sample in a study of T cell responses to AZD1222 COVID-19 vaccine. Assay: immunoSEQ multiplex PCR; the TCRdb copy retains only in-frame clones and omits some. The table includes some 94,000 clones, roughly nine tenths detected once. The sample was peripheral blood, taken 28 days after the second AZD1222 dose. The receptors shown here come from an adult who received the AZD1222 COVID-19 vaccine. Each CDR3 is given with its conserved first and last residue. D genes are given only for firm matches. Only some rows state a clone size, as once, few, many or a class for expanded clones.

TRBV7-9	TRBJ1-1	.	.	CASSFSRVSDEAFF	TGTGCCAGCAGCTTCTCCAGAGTTTCCGATGAAGCTTTCTTT
TRBV3-1/TRBV3-2	TRBJ2-1	TRBD2	once	CASSSSSGTRDNEQFF	TGTGCCAGCAGTTCATCATCCGGGACTAGAGACAATGAGCAGTTCTTC
TRBV6-5	TRBJ1-1	.	.	CASSYARSINTEAFF	TGTGCCAGCAGTTACGCGCGAAGTATAAACACTGAAGCTTTCTTT
TRBV6-6	TRBJ1-3	.	once	CASSLTGSGNTIYF	TGTGCCAGCAGCCTCACAGGCTCTGGAAACACCATATATTTT
TRBV9	TRBJ2-7	TRBD1	.	CASSNGQGNRYEQYF	TGTGCCAGCAGCAATGGACAGGGAAATCGATACGAGCAGTACTTC
TRBV9	TRBJ1-6	.	.	CASSVEGRSNSPLHF	TGTGCCAGCAGCGTAGAAGGCAGGAGTAATTCACCCCTCCACTTT
TRBV5-4	TRBJ2-2	.	.	CASSLRRGNTGELFF	TGTGCCAGCAGCTTAAGGCGGGGAAACACCGGGGAGCTGTTTTTT
TRBV30	TRBJ2-5	.	.	CAWSVGGLGGPQYF	TGTGCCTGGAGTGTAGGGGGCTTGGGGGGTCCCCAGTACTTC
TRBV6-1	TRBJ1-3	.	.	CASSGAASSGNTIYF	TGTGCCAGCAGTGGAGCAGCTAGCTCTGGAAACACCATATATTTT
TRBV5-1	TRBJ2-3	TRBD2	.	CASSLAAGTSTDTQYF	TGCGCCAGCAGCTTGGCAGCGGGGACTAGCACAGATACGCAGTATTTT
TRBV21-1	TRBJ2-5	.	.	CASSKHSGVVLRQETQYF	TGTGCCAGCAGCAAGCATAGCGGGGTGGTTTTAAGACAAGAGACCCAGTACTTC
TRBV27	TRBJ2-7	.	.	CASSLAAGTSYEQYF	TGTGCCAGCAGTTTAGCGGCAGGGACCTCCTACGAGCAGTACTTC
TRBV28	TRBJ2-7	.	.	CASSLQGYEQYF	TGTGCCAGCAGTTTACAGGGCTACGAGCAGTACTTC
TRBV5-5	TRBJ2-7	.	.	CASNRGYSYEQYF	TGTGCCAGCAATCGCGGGTATTCCTACGAGCAGTACTTC
TRBV6-5	TRBJ1-6	TRBD1	.	CASSLRDSFSPLHF	TGTGCCAGCAGCCTCCGGGACAGTTTTTCACCCCTCCACTTT
TRBV7-9	TRBJ1-6	.	.	CASPGTGANNSPLHF	TGTGCCAGCCCCGGGACGGGGGCTAATAATTCACCCCTCCACTTT
TRBV5-8	TRBJ1-1	TRBD1	.	CASSRTAILDRGAMNTEAFF	TGTGCCAGCAGCCGAACTGCAATATTGGACAGGGGGGCGATGAACACTGAAGCTTTCTTT
TRBV30	TRBJ1-3	TRBD1	.	CARRGTGKNSGNTIYF	TGTGCCCGAAGAGGGACAGGAAAGAACTCTGGAAACACCATATATTTT
TRBV7-3	TRBJ2-7	TRBD1	.	CASSSSGTGAPYEQYF	TGTGCCAGCAGCTCCTCCGGGACAGGGGCCCCCTACGAGCAGTACTTC
TRBV5-4	TRBJ2-3	.	.	CASSFRGRGTDTQYF	TGTGCCAGCAGCTTTAGGGGGAGGGGCACAGATACGCAGTATTTT
TRBV6-5	TRBJ2-3	TRBD2	.	CAVGDLAGIAGTQYF	TGTGCCGTGGGGGATCTAGCGGGGATTGCGGGTACGCAGTATTTT
TRBV9	TRBJ2-5	.	once	CASSVESIAAQETQYF	TGTGCCAGCAGCGTAGAATCAATAGCGGCACAAGAGACCCAGTACTTC
TRBV29-1	TRBJ1-4	.	few	CSVKAQGMANEKLFF	TGCAGCGTTAAGGCCCAGGGGATGGCTAATGAAAAACTGTTTTTT
TRBV19	TRBJ2-2	.	.	CASSIGGLRELFF	TGTGCCAGTAGTATAGGGGGACTCAGGGAGCTGTTTTTT
TRBV7-9	TRBJ2-3	.	.	CASSHLGPPSATDTQYF	TGTGCCAGCAGCCACCTGGGACCCCCTTCGGCCACAGATACGCAGTATTTT
TRBV6-5	TRBJ1-6	TRBD1	few	CASSPGTGVHSPLHF	TGTGCCAGCAGTCCAGGGACAGGGGTACACTCACCCCTCCACTTT
TRBV12-5	TRBJ2-1	.	.	CASGLAQGGYYNEQFF	TGTGCTAGTGGTTTGGCGCAGGGCGGCTACTACAATGAGCAGTTCTTC
TRBV4-1	TRBJ2-5	TRBD2	.	CASSQEGELAGAQETQYF	TGCGCCAGCAGCCAAGAAGGGGAGCTAGCGGGGGCCCAAGAGACCCAGTACTTC
TRBV5-1	TRBJ1-1	.	.	CASSLWGAQGTEAFF	TGCGCCAGCAGCTTGTGGGGGGCGCAGGGCACTGAAGCTTTCTTT
TRBV24-1	TRBJ1-3	.	.	CATSDLSGSGNTIYF	TGTGCCACCAGTGATTTATCCGGCTCTGGAAACACCATATATTTT
TRBV6-2/TRBV6-3	TRBJ2-3	.	.	CASSYYAGRTDTQYF	TGTGCCAGCAGTTACTATGCGGGCCGCACAGATACGCAGTATTTT
TRBV4-1	TRBJ2-7	.	.	CASSRITGLGGNLYF	TGCGCCAGCAGCCGGATCACAGGCCTTGGAGGCAACCTGTACTTC